These 20 T cell receptor beta chains were all obtained from the same sample, sequenced in a study of cytomegalovirus exposure and HLA in healthy donors. It was with 60 Vbeta and 13 Jbeta primers that the PCR ran. Libraries were prepared by immunoSEQ multiplex PCR; TCRdb keeps only in-frame clonotypes and omits some of them. The sample records some 98,000 clones, roughly three quarters being singletons. Sequences were obtained from PBMCs. The receptors were sampled from a female donor in good health and CMV-seronegative.

The chain couples TRBV27 to TRBJ1-6, with TRBD1 matching over 9 bases. Germline CDR1 and CDR2: MNHEY and SMNVEV (reference sequence). This CDR3 is 17 amino acids long. V lost 6 bases and J lost 4; bases outside the gene matches: 10. CDR3 amino acids: CASSFSTGGSYNSPLHF. For the CDR3, the DNA is TGTGCCAGCAGCTTTTCAACAGGGGGCTCTTATAATTCACCCCTCCACTTT.

This chain uses TRBV29-1 with TRBJ2-4; no clear D. V was cut by 4 bases and J by 0 bases, with 7 bases left in between. The germline gives CDR1 SQVTM, CDR2 ANQGSEA. The CDR3 covers 13 residues. The CDR3 nucleotides are TGCAGCGTTGGAGGATTAGCCAAAAACATTCAGTACTTC. Residues: CSVGGLAKNIQYF.

The chain couples TRBV30 to TRBJ1-2, with 7 bases fitting TRBD1. Per germline, CDR1 GTSNPN and CDR2 SVGIG (reference sequence). There are 17 residues in the CDR3. V lost 2 bases, J lost 1 base, and 13 bases stayed unmatched. CDR3 amino acids: CAWSPGTDYRLNYGYTF. CDR3 sequence (DNA): TGTGCCTGGAGTCCCGGGACAGACTATAGACTTAACTATGGCTACACCTTC.

V gene TRBV11-2 combines with J gene TRBJ1-1; 8 bases match TRBD1. This CDR3 has 16 amino acids. Germline values: CDR1 SGHAT, CDR2 FQNNGV. The V gene end was trimmed by 4 bases and the J gene end by 10 bases; junction bases not matched to a gene: 17. CDR3 sequence reads: CASSSQGALLIKGAFF. CDR3 nucleotide sequence: TGTGCCAGCAGCTCGCAGGGGGCTCTGCTGATAAAGGGAGCTTTCTTT. Based on the CDR3 plus reference TRBV11-2 and TRBJ1-1, the full variable domain is EAGVAQSPRYKIIEKRQSVAFWCNPISGHATLYWYQQILGQGPKLLIQFQNNGVVDDSQLPKDRFSAERLKGVDSTLKIQPAKLEDSAVYLCASSSQGALLIKGAFFGQGTRLTVV.

The chain recombines TRBV19 with TRBJ1-4, with D perhaps TRBD1 (6 bases). Looked up from germline, CDR1 is LNHDA and CDR2 is SQIVND (reference sequence). V lost 7 bases and J 0 bases, leaving 15 bases between the germline ends. The CDR3 loop spans 16 amino acids. The CDR3 sequence is CASTPADRTTNEKLFF. CDR3 bases: TGTGCCAGTACCCCCGCGGACAGAACAACTAATGAAAAACTGTTTTTT.

The chain employs TRBV5-1 and TRBJ2-5, with 9 bases identical to TRBD2. The V gene end was trimmed by 0 bases and the J gene end by 3 bases; junction bases not matched to a gene: 6. The CDR3 length is 16 residues. The V gene's germline CDR1 is SGHRS and CDR2 YFSETQ. CDR3 loop: CASSLGLAVPKETQYF. CDR3 bases: TGCGCCAGCAGCTTGGGACTAGCGGTACCAAAAGAGACCCAGTACTTC.

A word on this clone: Additional DNA sequences in this sample encode the identical CDR3. The chain recombines TRBV5-1 with TRBJ1-1; 8 positions agree with TRBD1. Germline assignment: CDR1 SGHRS and CDR2 YFSETQ. There are 13 residues in the CDR3. With 2 bases clipped from V and 8 bases from J, the junction kept 5 bases outside the gene matches. DNA for the CDR3: TGCGCCAGCAGCTTCCGGCAGGGGGCGGAAGCTTTCTTT. Translated: CASSFRQGAEAFF.

Here the CDR3 reads CASSETPDFFNTQYF. In DNA form, the CDR3 reads TGTGCCAGCAGTGAAACACCGGACTTCTTTAATACGCAGTATTTT. The rearrangement uses TRBV6-1 and TRBJ2-3, with D possibly being TRBD2 (5 bases). V was shortened by 2 bases and J by 7 bases, with 16 bases between the two germline ends. CDR3 size: 15 residues. Per germline, CDR1 MNHNS and CDR2 SASEGT.

This clone showed up just once. The chain employs TRBV28 and TRBJ2-2; D is ambiguous. Trimming took off 3 bases at V and 7 bases at J, with 3 bases between the two ends. The CDR3 loop spans 11 amino acids. Germline CDR1 is MDHEN and CDR2 is SYDVKM. This CDR3 is CASSFLGELFF. DNA for the CDR3: TGTGCCAGCAGTTTTCTCGGGGAGCTGTTTTTT.

J is TRBJ1-2 and V is TRBV9; TRBD1 is a possible D gene (5 bases). The ends were cut back, 0 bases at V and 3 bases at J, with 9 bases in the middle. Germline CDR1 SGDLS, CDR2 YYNGEE. The CDR3 runs 14 residues. In nucleotides, the CDR3 is TGTGCCAGCAGCGTAGGCGGGGGTGACTATGGCTACACCTTC. This encodes CASSVGGGDYGYTF.

With regard to this clone: This CDR3 is also generated by other DNA sequences in the sample. The chain recombines TRBV5-1 with TRBJ2-5; 7 nucleotides line up with TRBD1. The CDR3 loop spans 14 amino acids. Looked up from germline, CDR1 is SGHRS and CDR2 is YFSETQ. Unmatched junction bases numbered 5, after V lost 4 bases and J lost 2 bases. This CDR3 reads CASSPGTEQETQYF. As DNA, the CDR3 is TGCGCCAGCAGCCCCGGGACAGAGCAAGAGACCCAGTACTTC.

V and J are TRBV25-1 and TRBJ2-1, with 11 bases fitting TRBD2. J gave up 1 base and V 2 bases, and 1 base lay outside the gene matches. Germline V gene sequence: CDR1 MGHDK, CDR2 SYGVNS. This CDR3 comprises 16 residues. The CDR3 bases are TGTGCCAGCAGTGAAACTAGCGGGAGTTCCTACAATGAGCAGTTCTTC. As protein: CASSETSGSSYNEQFF.

This clone came up once. V gene TRBV4-2 combines with J gene TRBJ1-2, with D possibly being TRBD1 (6 bases). The CDR3 length is 14 residues. Trimming cost V 0 bases and J 3 bases, with 8 bases left between them. CDR1 and CDR2 (germline): LGHNA, YNFKEQ. CDR3 loop: CASSQEQGYYGYTF. As DNA, the CDR3 is TGTGCCAGCAGCCAAGAACAGGGATACTATGGCTACACCTTC.

The chain employs TRBV6-6 and TRBJ2-7; 10 bases agree with TRBD2. The junction had 3 bases not matched to a gene; V was cut back by 4 bases and J by 0 bases. The length of the CDR3 is 15 residues. The V gene's germline CDR1 is MNHNY and CDR2 SVGAGI (reference sequence). CDR3 coding DNA: TGTGCCAGCAGTTCGACTAGCGGGTACTCCTACGAGCAGTACTTC. Encoded protein: CASSSTSGYSYEQYF.

The DNA for the CDR3 is TGCAGCTTTAAATACAGGGTGGGAATTGGGGATGAGCAGTTCTTC. It is translated as CSFKYRVGIGDEQFF. V gene TRBV29-1 combines with J gene TRBJ2-1; D is possibly TRBD1 (6 bases). CDR3 length equals 15 residues. Germline loops: CDR1 SQVTM, CDR2 ANQGSEA. Trimming cost V 8 bases and J 8 bases, with 25 bases left between them.

The chain employs TRBV7-9 and TRBJ1-3; 7 nucleotides agree with TRBD1. Germline V CDR1 and CDR2: SEHNR, FQNEAQ (reference sequence). The CDR3 has 15 amino acids. V dropped 5 bases and J dropped 3; count of bases not matched to a gene: 7. For the CDR3, the DNA is TGTGCCAGCAGCAGGGGGACAGTAGTTGGAAACACCATATATTTT. It specifies CASSRGTVVGNTIYF.

The V call is TRBV28, the J call TRBJ2-2; D perhaps matches TRBD2 (5 bases). With 2 bases removed from V and 1 base from J, the gap between germline ends came to 8 bases. Germline V gene sequence: CDR1 MDHEN, CDR2 SYDVKM. The CDR3 runs 15 residues. The CDR3 DNA reads TGTGCCAGCAGTTTACCCGGGGTGAACACCGGGGAGCTGTTTTTT. It encodes CASSLPGVNTGELFF.

With regard to this clone: One end of the junction varies from germline; a read error may be responsible. The chain recombines TRBV7-7 with TRBJ2-2, with 7 positions matching TRBD1. The CDR3 loop spans 16 amino acids. Germline V CDR1 and CDR2: SSHAT, FNYEAQ (reference sequence). The CDR3 loop is CASSPGAGGNAGELFF. Here the CDR3 DNA reads TGTGCTAGCAGCCCTGGGGCAGGGGGTAACGCCGGGGAGCTGTTTTTT.

The table lists this clone with a count of one. V and J are TRBV4-2 and TRBJ2-2, with 9 bases aligning to TRBD1. Germline CDR1 is LGHNA and CDR2 is YNFKEQ. The CDR3 is 16 amino acids. The J segment lost 4 bases and the V segment lost 4 bases, leaving 7 bases of the junction unmatched. CDR3 coding DNA: TGTGCCAGCAGCCTCTCCGGGACAGGGTTCACCGGGGAGCTGTTTTTT. Encoded protein: CASSLSGTGFTGELFF.

The chain links TRBV15 to TRBJ2-7, with D possibly TRBD2 on 6 matching bases. Germline V gene lookup returns CDR1 LNHNV and CDR2 YYDKDF (reference sequence). This CDR3 is built from 18 residues. V lost 0 bases and J 4 bases, leaving 22 bases between the germline ends. The CDR3 DNA reads TGTGCCACCAGCAGAGACGCGGGACGCCGATCCTGGACGTACGAGCAGTACTTC. This encodes CATSRDAGRRSWTYEQYF.